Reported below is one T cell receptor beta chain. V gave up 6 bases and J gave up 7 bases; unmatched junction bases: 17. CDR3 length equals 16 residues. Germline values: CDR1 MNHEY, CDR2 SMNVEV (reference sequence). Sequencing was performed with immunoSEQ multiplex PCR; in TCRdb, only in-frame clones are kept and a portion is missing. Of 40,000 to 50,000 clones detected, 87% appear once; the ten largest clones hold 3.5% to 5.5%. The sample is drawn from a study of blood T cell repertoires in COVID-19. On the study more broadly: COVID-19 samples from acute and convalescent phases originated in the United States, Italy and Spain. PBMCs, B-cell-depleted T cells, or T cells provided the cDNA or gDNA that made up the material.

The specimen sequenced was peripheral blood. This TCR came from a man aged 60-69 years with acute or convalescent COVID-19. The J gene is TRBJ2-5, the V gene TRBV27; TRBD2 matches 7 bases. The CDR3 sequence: CASSHTAGLASGTQYF. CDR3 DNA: TGTGCCAGCAGCCATACAGCGGGGTTAGCGTCGGGGACCCAGTACTTC.